This entry concerns a single T cell receptor beta chain. What it binds is unknown. A junction end diverges from the germline sequence, so it may reflect a read error. Isolating PBMCs gave at least 7 million of these cells per sample. The extraction recovered at least 6 micrograms of total RNA per sample. The data were taken from a study of blood T cells in healthy people across ages. Broader study findings: Relative to aged donors, long-lived donors carried more naive CD4+ cells and displayed higher diversity.

PCR was performed a second time for about 7 to 12 cycles using a sample-barcoded 5' primer and a J-beta primer mix. Per sample, CDR3-containing paired-end reads numbered at least 2.5 million. TCRdb fed the 5' RACE reads into MiXCR, producing one record per CDR3 protein. The sample includes approximately 1,000,000 distinct CDR3 sequences, less than 45% of them seen just once. From germline, CDR1 is MNHEY and CDR2 SMNVEV (reference sequence). CDR3 length: 16 amino acids. The chain carries TRBV27 and TRBJ2-2, with D perhaps TRBD2 (5 bases). What was sequenced was blood. This receptor was taken from a young man in good health. The CDR3: CASTPRLALNTGELFF. CDR3 bases: TGTGCCAGCACTCCTCGCCTAGCCCTGAACACCGGGGAGCTATTTTTT.